The next 32 T cell receptor beta chains were all read from a single sample in a study of cytomegalovirus exposure and HLA in healthy donors. The PCR contained 60 Vbeta and 13 Jbeta primers. The protocol was immunoSEQ multiplex PCR, while the TCRdb copy is restricted to in-frame clones and leaves out a portion. Of 150,000 to 200,000 clones listed, over 75% are singletons. The sequencing input was PBMCs. The source of these receptors is a woman aged 50 to 60 in good health and CMV-seronegative.

This sequence joins TRBV2 and TRBJ2-5, with TRBD2 matching over 11 bases. The trim removed 8 bases at V and 9 bases at J, leaving 11 bases unmatched. The CDR3 is 14 residues long. From germline, CDR1 is SNHLY and CDR2 FYNNEI. Here the CDR3 DNA reads TGTGCCAGCGGAAGACTAGCGGGGTCATTGGCCCAGTACTTC. Protein: CASGRLAGSLAQYF.

V usage is TRBV18 and J usage is TRBJ2-2; 8 bases line up with TRBD1. Per the germline V gene, CDR1 is KGHSH and CDR2 is LQKENI. CDR3 size: 15 residues. V was clipped by 3 bases and J by 3 bases; unmatched bases: 3. The CDR3 region has the DNA TGTGCCAGCTCACCCGCACAGGGGGACACCGGGGAGCTGTTTTTT. As protein: CASSPAQGDTGELFF.

This clone has just one count. The chain couples TRBV9 to TRBJ2-3, with TRBD1 as a possible D gene (5 bases). Trimming cost V 3 bases and J 0 bases, with 11 bases left between them. CDR3 size: 15 residues. Germline V lookup: CDR1 SGDLS, CDR2 YYNGEE. The CDR3 region is CASSADSTSTDTQYF. The CDR3 region has the DNA TGTGCCAGCAGCGCCGACAGCACTAGCACAGATACGCAGTATTTT.

The chain is built from TRBV28 and TRBJ2-7, with 7 bases fitting TRBD2. V shed 6 bases and J 7 bases; nucleotides not matched to a gene: 6. CDR1 is MDHEN, CDR2 SYDVKM, per germline. CDR3 length: 12 amino acids. As DNA, the CDR3 is TGTGCCAGCAGCTCCTCCGGGGGGGAGCAGTACTTC. Amino acids: CASSSSGGEQYF.

The genes are TRBV7-2 and TRBJ1-5, with 10 bases aligning to TRBD1. V lost 5 bases and J lost 2; bases outside the gene matches: 6. CDR1 and CDR2 from the germline V gene are SGHTA and FQGNSA. This CDR3 region has 16 residues. The CDR3 spells CASSQGQGRGNQPQHF. CDR3 nucleotide sequence: TGTGCCAGCAGCCAGGGACAGGGGCGAGGCAATCAGCCCCAGCATTTT.

Turning to this clone: The junction departs from the called germline gene at one end, perhaps through a read error. The genes are TRBV30 and TRBJ1-5, with 9 bases that match TRBD1. Germline CDR1 reads GTSNPN; CDR2 reads SVGIG (reference sequence). The CDR3 covers 17 residues. CDR3: CAWSATGTGLSSQPQHF. DNA for the CDR3: TGTGCCTGGAGCGCTACTGGGACAGGGTTGAGCAGTCAGCCCCAGCATTTT.

The chain has TRBV28 and TRBJ1-1, with 7 bases aligning to TRBD1. Looked up from germline, CDR1 is MDHEN and CDR2 is SYDVKM. The CDR3 is made up of 17 amino acids. With 4 bases clipped from V and 0 bases from J, the junction kept 11 bases outside the gene matches. CDR3 sequence: CASSSSGTVNMNTEAFF. The CDR3 nucleotides read TGTGCCAGCAGTTCCTCCGGGACAGTAAATATGAACACTGAAGCTTTCTTT.

This clone was recorded a few times. The rearrangement links TRBV18 to TRBJ2-1, with 13 bases fitting TRBD2. Germline V lookup: CDR1 KGHSH, CDR2 LQKENI. V lost 3 bases, J lost 5 bases, and 1 base stayed unmatched. The CDR3 extends over 15 amino acids. CDR3 bases: TGTGCCAGCTCACCGGGACTAGCGGGAAACAATGAGCAGTTCTTC. The encoded protein is CASSPGLAGNNEQFF. Full variable domain (missing parts from reference TRBV18 and TRBJ2-1): NAGVMQNPRHLVRRRGQEARLRCSPMKGHSHVYWYRQLPEEGLKFMVYLQKENIIDESGMPKERFSAEFPKEGPSILRIQQVVRGDSAAYFCASSPGLAGNNEQFFGPGTRLTVL.

The chain uses TRBV5-1 and TRBJ2-7; the D gene is possibly TRBD1 (6 bases). The CDR3 extends over 14 amino acids. With 4 bases removed from V and 2 bases from J, the gap between germline ends came to 13 bases. Germline V gene lookup returns CDR1 SGHRS and CDR2 YFSETQ. CDR3 in amino acids: CASSPGTTTYEQYF. CDR3 nucleotide sequence: TGCGCCAGCAGCCCAGGGACAACTACCTACGAGCAGTACTTC.

The rearrangement uses TRBV2 and TRBJ2-1; TRBD1 aligns across 8 bases. Germline V gene lookup returns CDR1 SNHLY and CDR2 FYNNEI. V gave up 4 bases and J gave up 7 bases; unmatched junction bases: 9. This CDR3 region has 15 residues. CDR3 protein: CASSVQGVTRNEQFF. The CDR3 region has the DNA TGTGCCAGCAGTGTACAGGGGGTTACCCGAAATGAGCAGTTCTTC.

This chain uses TRBV28 with TRBJ2-7, with D possibly matching TRBD2 (6 bases). CDR1 and CDR2 (germline): MDHEN, SYDVKM. The CDR3 extends over 12 amino acids. Trimming took 5 bases from V and 6 from J, leaving 11 bases between them. CDR3 bases: TGTGCCAGCAGTGTCGGGAGCCGCGAGCAGTACTTC. Its translation is CASSVGSREQYF.

The V gene is TRBV21-1, the J gene TRBJ1-1. TRBV21-1 is classified as a pseudogene. CDR3 length equals 16 residues. CDR3 coding DNA: TGTGCCACCATCTTAGAGAGGGCTTCGATGAACACTGAAGCTTTCTTT. The encoded protein is CATILERASMNTEAFF.

V is TRBV18 and J is TRBJ2-7; 8 bases fit TRBD2. The CDR3 is 14 amino acids. V trimming: 0 bases; J trimming: 2 bases; junction bases outside the gene matches: 0. Germline CDR1 and CDR2: KGHSH and LQKENI. In DNA, the CDR3 is TGTGCCAGCTCACCACCAGCGGGGGCCTACGAGCAGTACTTC. Encoded protein: CASSPPAGAYEQYF.

The chain couples TRBV28 to TRBJ2-7; a weak D match, TRBD1 (6 bases). The CDR3 contains 15 residues. V was clipped by 1 base and J by 6 bases, with 16 bases between them. Germline loops: CDR1 MDHEN, CDR2 SYDVKM. CDR3 DNA: TGTGCCAGCAGTTTATCGGACGTAACAGGGCCCGAGCAGTACTTC. Translating it yields CASSLSDVTGPEQYF. The variable domain in full, with the rest retrieved from reference TRBV28 and TRBJ2-7, is DVKVTQSSRYLVKRTGEKVFLECVQDMDHENMFWYRQDPGLGLRLIYFSYDVKMKEKGDIPEGYSVSREKKERFSLILESASTNQTSMYLCASSLSDVTGPEQYFGPGTRLTVT.

This rearrangement joins TRBV6-5 to TRBJ2-6; D gene ambiguous. Germline V gene sequence: CDR1 MNHEY, CDR2 SVGAGI. V was cut by 5 bases and J by 0 bases, with 8 bases left in between. The CDR3 runs to 15 residues. The chain's CDR3 is CASSKLLSGANVLTF. The CDR3 region has the DNA TGTGCCAGCAGTAAACTGCTCTCTGGGGCCAACGTCCTGACTTTC.

V is TRBV6-5 and J is TRBJ2-1; 7 bases align to TRBD2. V dropped 0 bases and J dropped 2; count of bases not matched to a gene: 4. The length of the CDR3 is 16 residues. Germline loops: CDR1 MNHEY, CDR2 SVGAGI. The CDR3 loop is CASSYSQAGPYNEQFF. The CDR3 region has the DNA TGTGCCAGCAGTTACTCACAAGCGGGGCCCTACAATGAGCAGTTCTTC.

The J gene is TRBJ2-3, the V gene TRBV5-1; TRBD2 agrees at 7 bases. With 2 bases clipped from V and 5 bases from J, the junction kept 8 bases outside the gene matches. The CDR3 is made up of 15 amino acids. The germline V gene has CDR1 SGHRS and CDR2 YFSETQ. In DNA, the CDR3 is TGCGCCAGCAGCTTCTGGACTAGTCGGGGAGATACGCAGTATTTT. Protein product: CASSFWTSRGDTQYF.

The chain carries TRBV10-2 and TRBJ2-1; D is perhaps TRBD2 (6 bases). V was shortened by 2 bases and J by 0 bases, with 11 bases between the two germline ends. Looked up from germline, CDR1 is WSHSY and CDR2 is SAAADI. This CDR3 spans 16 amino acids. The CDR3 DNA follows: TGCGCCAGCAGTGAGGGCATCGGGAGCTCCTACAATGAGCAGTTCTTC. Protein product: CASSEGIGSSYNEQFF.

V usage is TRBV6-5 and J usage is TRBJ2-7; D is possibly TRBD1 (5 bases). Germline V gene sequence: CDR1 MNHEY, CDR2 SVGAGI. Trimming pared 2 bases from V and 2 bases from J, leaving 10 bases between. This CDR3 region has 14 residues. The CDR3, as DNA: TGTGCCAGCAGTTACGCGCAGGGCCCCTACGAGCAGTACTTC. It is translated as CASSYAQGPYEQYF.

V is TRBV5-1 and J is TRBJ1-1, with TRBD1 matching 9 bases. Germline V CDR1 and CDR2: SGHRS, YFSETQ. V lost 0 bases to trimming and J lost 5 bases; unmatched junction nucleotides: 5. This CDR3 contains 15 residues. The CDR3 DNA sequence: TGCGCCAGCAGCTTGGGACAGGGGGGAGCGACTGAAGCTTTCTTT. The encoded protein is CASSLGQGGATEAFF. Combining the CDR3 with reference TRBV5-1 and TRBJ1-1 gives the whole variable domain KAGVTQTPRYLIKTRGQQVTLSCSPISGHRSVSWYQQTPGQGLQFLFEYFSETQRNKGNFPGRFSGRQFSNSRSEMNVSTLELGDSALYLCASSLGQGGATEAFFGQGTRLTVV.

V is TRBV4-2 and J is TRBJ2-1; 14 nucleotides agree with TRBD2. Trimming cost V 3 bases and J 4 bases; bases outside gene matches: 5. CDR1 and CDR2 (germline): LGHNA, YNFKEQ. The CDR3 runs to 17 residues. CDR3 in amino acids: CASSQPGLAGDYNEQFF. Here the CDR3 DNA reads TGTGCCAGCAGCCAGCCGGGACTAGCGGGAGATTACAATGAGCAGTTCTTC.

The chain joins TRBV4-3 to TRBJ2-7; no definite D call. V was trimmed by 1 base and J by 2 bases, leaving 15 bases between them. Germline V gives CDR1 LGHNA, CDR2 YSLEER. This CDR3 comprises 16 residues. As DNA, the CDR3 is TGCGCCAGCAGCCAAGGGCTTGGCAGGATGACCTACGAGCAGTACTTC. This sequence encodes CASSQGLGRMTYEQYF.

J is TRBJ2-7 and V is TRBV7-2; 7 bases fit TRBD1. Germline V gene lookup returns CDR1 SGHTA and CDR2 FQGNSA. This CDR3 region has 14 residues. V gave up 4 bases and J gave up 3 bases; unmatched junction bases: 6. This CDR3 reads CASSSRTGFYEQYF. The CDR3 DNA reads as TGTGCCAGCAGCTCTCGGACAGGTTTCTACGAGCAGTACTTC.

This clone turned up a few times. This chain joins TRBV6-5 and TRBJ1-5; 8 bases fit TRBD1. Trimming cost V 4 bases and J 1 base; bases outside gene matches: 6. CDR1 MNHEY and CDR2 SVGAGI come from the germline V gene. The CDR3 is made up of 16 amino acids. CDR3 amino acids: CASSSIRDRSNQPQHF. Here the CDR3 DNA reads TGTGCCAGCAGTTCGATCCGGGACAGGAGCAATCAGCCCCAGCATTTT.

CDR3 region: CASSAGGRRETQYF. The CDR3 DNA sequence: TGTGCCAGTAGTGCGGGGGGACGGCGAGAGACCCAGTACTTC. The chain joins TRBV19 to TRBJ2-5, with 8 bases fitting TRBD2. The CDR3 runs 14 residues. The germline V gene has CDR1 LNHDA and CDR2 SQIVND (reference sequence). V was pared by 5 bases and J by 4 bases, with 6 bases of the junction left unmatched.

This clone appeared a few times. The chain has TRBV7-2 and TRBJ2-3; 7 nucleotides match TRBD2. V was clipped by 4 bases and J by 1 base; unmatched bases: 5. This CDR3 contains 15 residues. Germline V gene sequence: CDR1 SGHTA, CDR2 FQGNSA. The CDR3 DNA is TGTGCCAGCAGCTCTGACACTAGCGGCACAGATACGCAGTATTTT. Its protein is CASSSDTSGTDTQYF.

This clone was observed a few times. J is TRBJ2-2 and V is TRBV19, with D possibly matching TRBD2 (6 bases). From germline, CDR1 is LNHDA and CDR2 SQIVND (reference sequence). Trimming shortened V by 4 bases and J by 0 bases, and 9 bases separated the two germline ends. The CDR3 runs to 15 residues. This CDR3 reads CASSRGLTNTGELFF. The CDR3 region has the DNA TGTGCCAGTAGTAGGGGACTGACGAACACCGGGGAGCTGTTTTTT. The whole variable domain, remainder taken from reference TRBV19 and TRBJ2-2, is DGGITQSPKYLFRKEGQNVTLSCEQNLNHDAMYWYRQDPGQGLRLIYYSQIVNDFQKGDIAEGYSVSREKKESFPLTVTSAQKNPTAFYLCASSRGLTNTGELFFGEGSRLTVL.

The chain recombines TRBV9 with TRBJ1-6, with D uncertain. The CDR3 extends over 12 amino acids. V was cut by 4 bases and J by 7 bases, with 6 bases left in between. Germline V gene data show CDR1 as SGDLS and CDR2 as YYNGEE. As DNA, the CDR3 is TGTGCCAGCAGCAGAACAAATTCACCCCTCCACTTT. It yields the protein CASSRTNSPLHF.

The V and J genes are TRBV5-8 and TRBJ2-7, with D possibly matching TRBD1 (7 bases). This CDR3 has 13 amino acids. CDR1 is SGHTS and CDR2 is YDEGEE in the germline V gene. V gave up 2 bases and J gave up 5 bases, with 11 bases separating them. CDR3 nucleotides: TGTGCCAGCAGCTTCAGGGGGAGGCACGAGCAGTACTTC. It codes for CASSFRGRHEQYF.

The table lists this clone with a count of one. The genes are TRBV28 and TRBJ1-5; maybe TRBD1 (6 bases). V lost 6 bases and J 1 base, leaving 19 bases between the germline ends. The germline V gene encodes CDR1 MDHEN and CDR2 SYDVKM. The CDR3 length is 17 residues. The CDR3: CASSYYAGVGSNQPQHF. The DNA of the CDR3 is TGTGCCAGCAGCTATTATGCAGGGGTAGGGAGCAATCAGCCCCAGCATTTT.

The chain is built from TRBV28 and TRBJ2-1, with a weak D call TRBD2 (6 bases). Deletions cut 3 bases from V and 16 bases from J, with 19 bases between. This CDR3 is built from 13 residues. Germline V gene data show CDR1 as MDHEN and CDR2 as SYDVKM. The CDR3: CASSFAPVLAPFF. The CDR3 coding sequence is TGTGCCAGCAGTTTTGCCCCGGTTCTAGCGCCTTTCTTC.

The genes are TRBV5-1 and TRBJ2-7, with TRBD2 identical over 9 bases. Per germline, CDR1 SGHRS and CDR2 YFSETQ. The CDR3 has 16 residues. J lost 2 bases, V lost 4 bases, and 10 bases had no gene match. The DNA of the CDR3 is TGCGCCAGCAGCCCGAATCTGGCGGGAGGGGCCTACGAGCAGTACTTC. This translates into CASSPNLAGGAYEQYF.